Below, one TCR beta chain is given with its context. Its cognate antigen has yet to be identified. There are no base qualities to consult, and no much larger clone falls within one base. The data belong to a study of control samples from healthy donors and cancer patients (TCRdb year 2020). Deletion took 10 bases off V and 2 bases off J, with a span of 16 bases between the germline ends. For CDR1 and CDR2, the germline V gene (reference sequence) lists LNHDA and SQIVND. There are 14 amino acids in the CDR3, from cysteine to phenylalanine inclusive. The entry retains the CDR3 DNA only, 42 bases that are in frame from base 1. Library method: the immunoSEQ multiplex PCR assay. TCRdb carries this immuneACCESS record with in-frame sequences only. Its versions omit some clonotypes, under half of them owing to an unresolved V gene in the studies checked, with the rest unexplained. For this sample there are some 130,000 clones; around 93% appear just once. Roughly 8.6% of the sample goes to the ten largest clones.

The sequencing sample was made of blood. Recombination linked TRBV19 to TRBJ2-3; a confident D gene designation cannot be given. The sequence derives from a young man in good health. The CDR3 in this case is CATSTEFTTDTQYF. The nucleotide sequence is TGTGCCACCTCGACGGAATTCACCACAGATACGCAGTATTTT. This CDR3, with the reference TRBV19 and TRBJ2-3 proteins standing in past its ends, gives the full variable domain DGGITQSPKYLFRKEGQNVTLSCEQNLNHDAMYWYRQDPGQGLRLIYYSQIVNDFQKGDIAEGYSVSREKKESFPLTVTSAQKNPTAFYLCATSTEFTTDTQYFGPGTRLTVL.